This T cell receptor (beta chain) was obtained from a study of blood T cell repertoires in COVID-19. Study-wide background: Some COVID-19 samples were acute and others convalescent; all came from the United States, Italy and Spain. T cells, B-cell-depleted T cells, or PBMCs supplied cDNA or gDNA.

The CDR3 is made up of 14 amino acids. Trimming removed 4 bases from V and 8 bases from J, with 14 bases in between. Germline CDR1 is SGHTA and CDR2 is FQGNSA. This clone has just a few counts. Participants spanned ages about 18 to 100 years and resided in about two dozen US areas. Authors' data handling: Cell counts per sample came from amplifying reference gene primers. TCRdb keeps only in-frame clones here, not all; method: immunoSEQ multiplex PCR. V, J and clone size reflect that table, while D and trimming were determined from the DNA. Of around 250,000 clones detected, almost 85% appear once; the ten largest clones hold approximately 9.6%.

V gene TRBV7-2 combines with J gene TRBJ1-4; weak D call: TRBD1 (5 bases). The sample taken for sequencing was PBMCs or T cells enriched from blood (not recorded which). The clonotype comes from a woman between 50 and 59 years old with acute COVID-19. The CDR3, as DNA: TGTGCCAGCAGCTCCGGGGGATCAGGGGAAAAACTGTTTTTT. This encodes CASSSGGSGEKLFF. The whole variable domain, filled in from reference TRBV7-2 and TRBJ1-4, reads GAGVSQSPSNKVTEKGKDVELRCDPISGHTALYWYRQSLGQGLEFLIYFQGNSAPDKSGLPSDRFSAERTGGSVSTLTIQRTQQEDSAVYLCASSSGGSGEKLFFGSGTQLSVL.